The TCR beta chain described here comes from a study of shared clonotypes between healthy human individuals. Study-wide results and limits: Naive subsets generally had larger estimated richness than memory subsets. The represented genetic and exposure-history diversity was limited by the small number of donors.

This clone was observed a handful of times. Antigen unknown. Sorted-subset replicate PCR reactions were performed with approximately 200 ng DNA, corresponding to 25,000 to 35,000 T cell genomes. Assay used: immunoSEQ multiplex PCR; TCRdb lists only in-frame clones, some missing. The sample carries 2.3 million or so clones, roughly 93% recorded once. The TCR originated in a young man in good health. Some clones in this sample may be carry-over from other donors' samples. The sample was naive CD4+ T cells from PBMCs. Described subset: CD45RA+ positively selected.

CDR3 DNA: TGCAGCGTTCGGGGGACTAGCGGGACGTCCTACGAGCAGTACTTC. Its protein is CSVRGTSGTSYEQYF. The rearrangement joins TRBV29-1 to TRBJ2-7, with TRBD2 matching 13 bases. The junction had 5 bases not matched to a gene; V was cut back by 5 bases and J by 1 base. This CDR3 spans 15 amino acids. The germline gives CDR1 SQVTM, CDR2 ANQGSEA.